These T cell receptor beta chains were read from a single sample in a study of OX40 agonist ivuxolimab in advanced cancers. Only in-frame clones appear in the TCRdb table, and some are missing; sequencing was by immunoSEQ multiplex PCR. The sample contains over 30,000 clones, about 92% of which appear only once. Here the sequenced sample was CD4+ or CD8+ T cells sorted from blood, taken in a trial of the OX40 agonist ivuxolimab. Receptors originate from an adult with an advanced solid tumor such as melanoma, head and neck, liver or kidney cancer. Both conserved end residues are part of each CDR3. The order of the fields is D gene, clone size, V gene, J gene, CDR3 protein, CDR3 DNA. A D gene is named only where the DNA matches it firmly. Part of the rows lack a size; the others show once, few, many or a class for expanded clones.

TRBD1	NA	TRBV6-1	TRBJ1-3	CASSNPVQGNTIYF	TGTGCCAGCAGCAACCCGGTACAGGGGAACACCATATATTTT
TRBD2	NA	TRBV11-2	TRBJ2-7	CASSLAGGGAYEQYF	TGTGCCAGCAGCTTAGCCGGCGGGGGGGCCTACGAGCAGTACTTC
TRBD1	NA	TRBV5-1	TRBJ2-1	CASSQGQGAFEQFF	TGCGCCAGCAGCCAGGGACAGGGGGCCTTTGAGCAGTTCTTC
TRBD2	NA	TRBV28	TRBJ2-1	CASSFKMRTSGINEQFF	TGTGCCAGCAGTTTTAAAATGAGGACTAGCGGGATCAATGAGCAGTTCTTC
TRBD1	few	TRBV15	TRBJ1-1	CATSTRQGARGNTEAFF	TGTGCCACCAGCACCAGACAGGGGGCCCGGGGGAACACTGAAGCTTTCTTT
TRBD2	NA	TRBV5-4	TRBJ2-1	CASSGQTSGEQQFF	TGTGCCAGCAGCGGTCAAACTAGCGGCGAACAGCAGTTCTTC
NA	NA	TRBV11-3	TRBJ1-2	CASSLPGNYGYTF	TGTGCCAGCAGCTTACCAGGGAACTATGGCTACACCTTC
NA	NA	TRBV19	TRBJ2-7	CASSRGGNEQYF	TGTGCCAGTTCACGTGGGGGGAACGAGCAGTACTTC
NA	NA	TRBV28	TRBJ1-5	CASSLTGTGNQPQHF	TGTGCCAGCAGTTTAACAGGGACGGGCAATCAGCCCCAGCATTTT
NA	NA	TRBV15	TRBJ2-7	CATSRGHEQYF	TGTGCCACCAGCAGGGGACACGAACAGTACTTC
NA	NA	TRBV6-5	TRBJ1-1	CASSYSGHLNTEAFF	TGTGCCAGCAGTTACTCCGGCCACTTGAACACTGAAGCTTTCTTT
TRBD2	NA	TRBV19	TRBJ2-1	CASSFPGLAEEQFF	TGTGCCAGTAGTTTTCCGGGACTAGCGGAAGAGCAGTTCTTC
NA	NA	TRBV28	TRBJ2-7	CASSLGNLGEQYF	TGTGCCAGCAGCTTGGGGAATTTGGGGGAGCAGTACTTC
NA	NA	TRBV7-6	TRBJ1-1	CASSLFTGGTEAFF	TGTGCCAGCAGCTTATTTACCGGGGGCACTGAAGCTTTCTTT
TRBD1	NA	TRBV27	TRBJ1-4	CASRVGGLGKLFF	TGTGCCAGCAGAGTAGGGGGCTTAGGGAAACTGTTTTTT
TRBD1	NA	TRBV28	TRBJ1-2	CASRETGAGGGYTF	TGTGCCAGCAGGGAGACTGGGGCAGGGGGTGGCTACACCTTC
TRBD1	NA	TRBV5-1	TRBJ1-4	CASSAWDRGDEKLFF	TGCGCCAGCAGCGCCTGGGACAGGGGAGATGAAAAACTGTTTTTT
NA	NA	TRBV2	TRBJ2-3	CASSEEGGGQYF	TGTGCCAGCAGTGAAGAGGGGGGCGGGCAGTATTTT
NA	NA	TRBV28	TRBJ2-5	CASSYQETQYF	TGTGCCAGCAGTTACCAAGAGACCCAGTACTTC
NA	NA	TRBV7-2	TRBJ2-3	CASSLGGRGGADTQYF	TGTGCCAGCAGCTTAGGAGGGCGGGGAGGTGCAGATACGCAGTATTTT
NA	NA	TRBV1	TRBJ1-3	CTSKRQGAAGNTIYF	TGCACCAGCAAGCGACAGGGGGCGGCTGGAAACACCATATATTTT